This T cell receptor beta chain was recovered during a study of identifying expanded T cells in peripheral blood. The germline V gene has CDR1 LGHNA and CDR2 YSLEER. Trimming took 0 bases from V and 1 from J, leaving 6 bases between them. The CDR3 is made up of 14 amino acids. Method: immunoSEQ multiplex PCR; TCRdb's copy keeps in-frame clones and lacks some. The repertoire includes 80,000 or so clones, roughly four fifths of them detected once, and approximately 20% sits in the top ten. The TCR comes from a person aged 18 to 70 in good health. The chain recombines TRBV4-3 with TRBJ1-1; unclear D gene. The sequenced sample was blood. CDR3 nucleotide sequence: TGCGCCAGCAGCCAAGACAGGCCGAACACTGAAGCTTTCTTT. It is translated as CASSQDRPNTEAFF.